A selection of T cell receptor beta chains follows, all from one sample in a study of T cell repertoires and HLA-DP antigens. Their target antigens are unknown. Using immunoSEQ multiplex PCR, the repertoire was profiled, and TCRdb retains in-frame clones only, with some absent. The table lists some 110,000 clones, more than 85% of them singletons. The sample taken for sequencing was CD4+ T cells from PBMCs. These receptors were collected from a woman aged 18-29 years in good health and CMV-seronegative. CDR3s leave out the opening cysteine and the closing phenylalanine or tryptophan. Fields, in order: D gene, V gene, CDR3 protein. A D gene is named only where the DNA matches it firmly.

d_gene: NA
v_gene: TRBV6-1
CDR3aa: ASTRVDNSPLH

d_gene: NA
v_gene: TRBV5-4
CDR3aa: ASSLQQGALNYGYT

d_gene: TRBD1
v_gene: TRBV4-1
CDR3aa: ASSQPRDRTNEKLF

d_gene: NA
v_gene: TRBV28
CDR3aa: ASRGGSLYNSPLH

d_gene: TRBD1
v_gene: TRBV5-6
CDR3aa: ASSPDRGSGNTIY

d_gene: NA
v_gene: TRBV7-9
CDR3aa: ASSPRPGGSTEAF

d_gene: TRBD2
v_gene: TRBV4-1
CDR3aa: ASSQPLGLAGPETQY

d_gene: NA
v_gene: TRBV5-1
CDR3aa: ASSARATDTQY

d_gene: NA
v_gene: TRBV9
CDR3aa: ASSVAPYEDTQY

d_gene: TRBD1
v_gene: TRBV18
CDR3aa: ASSPPGGDGYT

d_gene: TRBD1
v_gene: TRBV29-1
CDR3aa: SVGDRGLRLGYT

d_gene: NA
v_gene: TRBV29-1
CDR3aa: SAEGRASSYNEQF

d_gene: TRBD1
v_gene: TRBV2
CDR3aa: ASRAGQELF

d_gene: NA
v_gene: TRBV7-2
CDR3aa: ASSLRRANYGYT

d_gene: NA
v_gene: TRBV28
CDR3aa: ASNNPLLYGYT

d_gene: TRBD1
v_gene: TRBV19
CDR3aa: ASSILGQSYEQY

d_gene: NA
v_gene: TRBV6-6
CDR3aa: ASSLTVNTEAF

d_gene: NA
v_gene: TRBV9
CDR3aa: ASSVDTHTGELF

d_gene: NA
v_gene: TRBV28
CDR3aa: ASSSGLSRSGANVLT

d_gene: NA
v_gene: TRBV10-3
CDR3aa: AISESRVGYT

d_gene: NA
v_gene: TRBV7-2
CDR3aa: ASSSQGNTEAF

d_gene: TRBD2
v_gene: TRBV5-1
CDR3aa: ASRSGSRNTGELF

d_gene: TRBD1
v_gene: TRBV19
CDR3aa: ASSSGTGRHEQF

d_gene: NA
v_gene: TRBV5-1
CDR3aa: ASSLFIDRPPYEQY

d_gene: NA
v_gene: TRBV6-5
CDR3aa: ASSQRNRVNTEAF

d_gene: NA
v_gene: TRBV5-4
CDR3aa: ASSLAGGPEAF

d_gene: TRBD1
v_gene: TRBV7-2
CDR3aa: ASSERDRAWETQY

d_gene: TRBD2
v_gene: TRBV2
CDR3aa: ASSQTGGVYEQY

d_gene: NA
v_gene: TRBV2
CDR3aa: ASPTQYLRDGQETQY

d_gene: TRBD2
v_gene: TRBV27
CDR3aa: ASSPQLAGAVGAQY

d_gene: NA
v_gene: TRBV28
CDR3aa: ASSFQVNQPQH

d_gene: TRBD1
v_gene: TRBV28
CDR3aa: ASTEQGPTEKLF

d_gene: NA
v_gene: TRBV7-9
CDR3aa: ASSLGSQETQY

d_gene: NA
v_gene: TRBV28
CDR3aa: ASSTSTGLEKLF

d_gene: NA
v_gene: TRBV14
CDR3aa: ASSQFLGPQETQY

d_gene: TRBD2
v_gene: TRBV18
CDR3aa: ASSPASGGGTDTQY

d_gene: NA
v_gene: TRBV6-5
CDR3aa: ASSYLGGGAYNEQF

d_gene: TRBD1
v_gene: TRBV7-9
CDR3aa: ASAAGGVNQPQH

d_gene: TRBD1
v_gene: TRBV4-2
CDR3aa: ASSQGRQGARDEQF

d_gene: TRBD1
v_gene: TRBV5-6
CDR3aa: ASSLPGQEYGYT

d_gene: NA
v_gene: TRBV28
CDR3aa: ASSLGGVNIQY

d_gene: TRBD1
v_gene: TRBV11-1
CDR3aa: ASSEGQGAQYTQY

d_gene: TRBD2
v_gene: TRBV7-9
CDR3aa: ASSLPAGGTDTQY

d_gene: TRBD1
v_gene: TRBV7-6
CDR3aa: ASSVPDRAVSGANVLT

d_gene: NA
v_gene: TRBV28
CDR3aa: ASSLGLLRTDTQY

d_gene: NA
v_gene: TRBV6-6
CDR3aa: ASSYSGLHPGEQF

d_gene: NA
v_gene: TRBV18
CDR3aa: ASSRGGLGNQPQH

d_gene: NA
v_gene: TRBV7-8
CDR3aa: ASSPIGRGRAAIQY

d_gene: NA
v_gene: TRBV27
CDR3aa: ASSSSSYNEQF

d_gene: TRBD2
v_gene: TRBV6-6
CDR3aa: ASRPGGGDTQY

d_gene: NA
v_gene: TRBV28
CDR3aa: ASSAPGEGYGYT

d_gene: NA
v_gene: TRBV7-9
CDR3aa: ASSLGSYGYT